These 9 T cell receptor beta chains were all obtained from the same sample, sequenced in a study of blood T cell repertoires in COVID-19. Some clones are missing from TCRdb's copy, which holds only in-frame ones; the method was immunoSEQ multiplex PCR. The data hold about 310,000 clones, with roughly 90% observed a single time. Sequenced material: PBMCs or T cells enriched from blood (not recorded which). The source of these receptors is a woman in her 30s who had recovered from COVID-19.

The chain links TRBV19 to TRBJ1-3; D is ambiguous. V lost 6 bases and J 0 bases, leaving 15 bases between the germline ends. Germline V CDR1 and CDR2: LNHDA, SQIVND (reference sequence). The CDR3 contains 16 residues. The CDR3 region has the DNA TGTGCCAGTAGCACTACGACTTATACCTCTGGAAACACCATATATTTT. Its translation is CASSTTTYTSGNTIYF.

The V gene is TRBV2, the J gene TRBJ2-3, with 9 bases fitting TRBD2. The germline V gene encodes CDR1 SNHLY and CDR2 FYNNEI. The CDR3 length is 15 residues. The V and J ends lost 1 base and 6 bases, in that order; junction bases with no gene match: 5. CDR3: CASSEEAGGGDTQYF. Written as DNA, the CDR3 is TGTGCCAGCAGTGAAGAGGCGGGAGGGGGGGATACGCAGTATTTT. Complete variable domain (other parts from reference TRBV2 and TRBJ2-3): EPEVTQTPSHQVTQMGQEVILRCVPISNHLYFYWYRQILGQKVEFLVSFYNNEISEKSEIFDDQFSVERPDGSNFTLKIRSTKLEDSAMYFCASSEEAGGGDTQYFGPGTRLTVL.

The rearrangement links TRBV4-2 to TRBJ1-1; TRBD1 agrees at 11 bases. CDR1 is LGHNA, CDR2 YNFKEQ, per germline. The CDR3 sequence is 17 residues long. V lost 4 bases and J lost 3; bases outside the gene matches: 10. The CDR3 sequence: CASSPRPGQGVYTEAFF. The CDR3 DNA sequence: TGTGCCAGCAGCCCCCGCCCGGGACAGGGGGTATACACTGAAGCTTTCTTT.

The chain couples TRBV7-2 to TRBJ2-1; 12 positions agree with TRBD2. Losses at the gene ends were 0 bases for V and 13 bases for J; bases not matched to a gene: 7. CDR1 and CDR2 from the germline V gene are SGHTA and FQGNSA. This CDR3 spans 15 amino acids. The CDR3 DNA reads TGTGCCAGCAGCTTAGCACTAGCGGGAGGCCCGGGACAGTTCTTC. Translating gives CASSLALAGGPGQFF.

This sequence joins TRBV15 and TRBJ2-7; 7 positions match TRBD1. The V gene's germline CDR1 is LNHNV and CDR2 YYDKDF (reference sequence). The CDR3 sequence is 13 residues long. J was trimmed by 0 bases and V by 9 bases; bases with no gene match: 5. For the CDR3, the DNA is TGTGCCACGGGACAGAGGAGCTCCTACGAGCAGTACTTC. Encoded protein: CATGQRSSYEQYF.

This clone appeared once. This sequence joins TRBV28 and TRBJ2-7; TRBD1 matches 7 bases. The CDR3 extends over 14 amino acids. Germline V gene sequence: CDR1 MDHEN, CDR2 SYDVKM. Trimming cost V 5 bases and J 11 bases; bases outside gene matches: 15. The CDR3, as DNA: TGTGCCAGCAGTAACCTCGGACAGGTCCACGATGAGTACTTC. Its translation: CASSNLGQVHDEYF.

The chain has TRBV11-2 and TRBJ2-5; a weak D match, TRBD1 (5 bases). Germline V gene data show CDR1 as SGHAT and CDR2 as FQNNGV. This CDR3 is 16 amino acids long. V lost 1 base to trimming and J lost 5 bases, with 17 bases between them. The DNA for the CDR3 is TGTGCCAGCAGCTTAGGGTACGGCAGGGCAAGGGAGACCCAGTACTTC. It specifies CASSLGYGRARETQYF.

Remarks on this clone: The same CDR3 arises from other DNA sequences in this sample as well. The V call is TRBV6-5, the J call TRBJ1-1, with a possible D match to TRBD1 (6 bases). CDR1 is MNHEY and CDR2 is SVGAGI in the germline V gene. This CDR3 contains 14 residues. The ends were cut back, 2 bases at V and 1 base at J, with 8 bases in the middle. The CDR3 bases are TGTGCCAGCAGTTACGGGGGCACGAACACTGAAGCTTTCTTT. Translating it yields CASSYGGTNTEAFF.

The rearrangement links TRBV6-5 to TRBJ1-2, with D maybe TRBD1 (5 bases). Germline-derived CDR1 and CDR2 are MNHEY and SVGAGI. The ends were cut back, 7 bases at V and 3 bases at J, with 18 bases in the middle. This CDR3 is 15 amino acids long. The CDR3 region has the DNA TGTGCCAGCACGTCCTTAGGGACGGGAGACTATGGCTACACCTTC. The encoded protein is CASTSLGTGDYGYTF.